This TCR beta chain was profiled in a study of control samples from healthy donors and cancer patients. The data were produced by immunoSEQ multiplex PCR, yet TCRdb's version contains in-frame clones alone and is incomplete. The sample shows under 450,000 clones, about 93% of them seen only once. Per germline, CDR1 LNHNV and CDR2 YYDKDF (reference sequence). This CDR3 has 18 residues. V shed 1 base, J shed 2 bases, and the junction held 8 bases outside the gene matches. The chain has TRBV15 and TRBJ2-5; 12 bases fit TRBD2. The receptor was derived from a man aged 35 to 55 with head and neck cancer. Sequencing was done on a sample of PBMCs. The CDR3 protein is CATSRGGTSGLGQETQYF. CDR3 DNA sequence: TGTGCCACCAGCAGAGGCGGGACTAGCGGGTTGGGGCAAGAGACCCAGTACTTC.